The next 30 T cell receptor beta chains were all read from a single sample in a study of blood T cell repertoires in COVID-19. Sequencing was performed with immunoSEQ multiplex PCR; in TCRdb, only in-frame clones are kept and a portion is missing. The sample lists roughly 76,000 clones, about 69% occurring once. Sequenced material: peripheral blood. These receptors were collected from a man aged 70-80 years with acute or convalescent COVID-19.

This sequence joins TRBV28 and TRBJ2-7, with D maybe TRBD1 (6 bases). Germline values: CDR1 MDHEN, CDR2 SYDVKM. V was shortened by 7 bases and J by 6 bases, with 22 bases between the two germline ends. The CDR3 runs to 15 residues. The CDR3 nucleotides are TGTGCCAGCACCCAAACGGGAAACAGGGTCGGCGAGCAGTACTTC. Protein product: CASTQTGNRVGEQYF.

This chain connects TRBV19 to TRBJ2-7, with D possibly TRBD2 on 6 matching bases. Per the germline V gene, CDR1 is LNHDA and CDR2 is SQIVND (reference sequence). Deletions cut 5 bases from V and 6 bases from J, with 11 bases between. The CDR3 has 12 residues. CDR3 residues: CASSLGLGEQYF. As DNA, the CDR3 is TGTGCCAGTAGTCTGGGACTTGGCGAGCAGTACTTC. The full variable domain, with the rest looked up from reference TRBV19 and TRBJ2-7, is DGGITQSPKYLFRKEGQNVTLSCEQNLNHDAMYWYRQDPGQGLRLIYYSQIVNDFQKGDIAEGYSVSREKKESFPLTVTSAQKNPTAFYLCASSLGLGEQYFGPGTRLTVT.

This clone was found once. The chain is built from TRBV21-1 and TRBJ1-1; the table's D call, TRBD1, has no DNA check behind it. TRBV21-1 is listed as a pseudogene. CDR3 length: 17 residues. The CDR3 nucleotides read TGTGCCAGCAGCTCCATACGAGGGGGCAACATGAACACTGAAGCTTTCTTT. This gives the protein CASSSIRGGNMNTEAFF.

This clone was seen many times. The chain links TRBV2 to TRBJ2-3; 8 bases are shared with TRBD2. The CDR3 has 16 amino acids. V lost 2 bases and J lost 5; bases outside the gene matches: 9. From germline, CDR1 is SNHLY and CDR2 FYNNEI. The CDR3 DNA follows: TGTGCCAGCAGTGAACTAGCGGGTCATGGAAAAGATACGCAGTATTTT. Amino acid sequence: CASSELAGHGKDTQYF. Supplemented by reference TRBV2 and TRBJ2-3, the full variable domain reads EPEVTQTPSHQVTQMGQEVILRCVPISNHLYFYWYRQILGQKVEFLVSFYNNEISEKSEIFDDQFSVERPDGSNFTLKIRSTKLEDSAMYFCASSELAGHGKDTQYFGPGTRLTVL.

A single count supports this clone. The CDR3 bases are TGTGCCAGCAGCGCGACGGACAGGGGAGGTTTAGGAGGCTACACCTTC. It specifies CASSATDRGGLGGYTF. The rearrangement uses TRBV9 and TRBJ1-2; 9 positions match TRBD1. Looked up from germline, CDR1 is SGDLS and CDR2 is YYNGEE. This CDR3 contains 16 residues. Trimming removed 3 bases from V and 8 bases from J; junction bases left unmatched: 14.

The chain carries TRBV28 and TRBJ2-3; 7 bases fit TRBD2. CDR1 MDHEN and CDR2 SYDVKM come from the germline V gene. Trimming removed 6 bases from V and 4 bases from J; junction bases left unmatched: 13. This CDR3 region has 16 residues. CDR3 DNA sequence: TGTGCCAGCAGCCCCCCCGGGGCGGGAGCTTCAGATACGCAGTATTTT. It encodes CASSPPGAGASDTQYF.

CDR3 amino acids: CASSAWDSSSYEQYF. The CDR3 region has the DNA TGTGCCAGCAGCGCCTGGGACAGTAGCTCCTACGAGCAGTACTTC. The V and J genes are TRBV9 and TRBJ2-7, with TRBD1 matching 7 bases. This CDR3 region has 15 residues. Germline CDR1 reads SGDLS; CDR2 reads YYNGEE. J lost 0 bases, V lost 3 bases, and 6 bases had no gene match.

CDR3 region: CASSEEPEAIKFYQPQHF. CDR3 DNA sequence: TGCGCCAGCAGTGAAGAGCCGGAGGCCATTAAATTCTATCAGCCCCAGCATTTT. The rearrangement joins TRBV10-1 to TRBJ1-5; D is undetermined. Per germline, CDR1 WNHNN and CDR2 SYGVQD (reference sequence). Trimming left V 3 bases short and J 5 bases short, with 23 bases between. The CDR3 extends over 18 amino acids.

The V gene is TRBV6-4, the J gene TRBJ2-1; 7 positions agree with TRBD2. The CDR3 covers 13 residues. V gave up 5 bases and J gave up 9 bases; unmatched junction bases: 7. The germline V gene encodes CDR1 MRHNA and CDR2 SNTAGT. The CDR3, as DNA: TGTGCCAGCAGTATAGGGACTAAGGGTGAGCAGTTCTTC. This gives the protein CASSIGTKGEQFF.

CDR3 amino acids: CASRLAGLPFSGANVLTF. CDR3 DNA: TGTGCCAGTAGACTAGCGGGTCTCCCCTTCTCTGGGGCCAACGTCCTGACTTTC. This chain connects TRBV19 to TRBJ2-6; 9 bases line up with TRBD2. Germline values: CDR1 LNHDA, CDR2 SQIVND (reference sequence). The J segment lost 0 bases and the V segment lost 6 bases, leaving 9 bases of the junction unmatched. This CDR3 spans 18 amino acids.

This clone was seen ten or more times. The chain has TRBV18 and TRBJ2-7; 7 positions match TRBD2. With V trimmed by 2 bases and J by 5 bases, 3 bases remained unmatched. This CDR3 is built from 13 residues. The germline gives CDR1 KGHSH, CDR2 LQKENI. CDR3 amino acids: CASSPSAGDEQYF. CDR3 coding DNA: TGTGCCAGCTCACCAAGCGCGGGGGACGAGCAGTACTTC.

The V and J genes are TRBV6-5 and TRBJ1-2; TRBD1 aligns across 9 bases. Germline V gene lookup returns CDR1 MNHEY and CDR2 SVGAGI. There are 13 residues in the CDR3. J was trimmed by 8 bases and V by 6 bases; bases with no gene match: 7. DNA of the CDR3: TGTGCCAGCAGCCTACAGGGGGCGCGCGGCTACACCTTC. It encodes CASSLQGARGYTF.

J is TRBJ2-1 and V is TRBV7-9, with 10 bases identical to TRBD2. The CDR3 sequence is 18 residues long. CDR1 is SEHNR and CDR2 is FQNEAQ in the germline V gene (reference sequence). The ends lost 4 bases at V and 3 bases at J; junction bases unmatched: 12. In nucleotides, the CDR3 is TGTGCCAGCAGCTCCACCGCCGCTATAGCGGGGGGCTACAATGAGCAGTTCTTC. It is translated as CASSSTAAIAGGYNEQFF.

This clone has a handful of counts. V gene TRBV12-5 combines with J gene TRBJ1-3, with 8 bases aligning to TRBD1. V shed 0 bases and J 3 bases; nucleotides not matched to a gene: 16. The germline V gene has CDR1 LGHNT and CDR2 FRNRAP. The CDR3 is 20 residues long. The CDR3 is CASGLVKRDRGVESGNTIYF. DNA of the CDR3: TGTGCTAGTGGTTTGGTAAAAAGAGACAGGGGTGTAGAGAGTGGAAACACCATATATTTT.

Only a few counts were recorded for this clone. The DNA of the CDR3 is TGTGCCAGCAGTACAGAAGGGGATGAAAAACTGTTTTTT. Its protein product is CASSTEGDEKLFF. The rearrangement joins TRBV27 to TRBJ1-4, with D possibly being TRBD1 (5 bases). Trimming shortened V by 5 bases and J by 6 bases, and 10 bases separated the two germline ends. CDR1 is MNHEY and CDR2 is SMNVEV in the germline V gene (reference sequence). This CDR3 region has 13 residues.

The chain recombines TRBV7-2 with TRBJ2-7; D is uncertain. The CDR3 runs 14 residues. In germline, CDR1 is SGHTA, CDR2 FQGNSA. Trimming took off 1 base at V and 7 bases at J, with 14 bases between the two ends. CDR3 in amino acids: CASSLEGRFGEQYF. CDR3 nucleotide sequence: TGTGCCAGCAGCTTAGAAGGCAGGTTCGGAGAGCAGTACTTC.

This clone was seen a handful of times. In DNA, the CDR3 is TGTGCCAGCAGTTTCGGACTAGCGGGGAACACCGGGGAGCTGTTTTTT. The encoded protein is CASSFGLAGNTGELFF. V and J are TRBV28 and TRBJ2-2, with TRBD2 matching 11 bases. CDR3 size: 16 residues. V lost 3 bases to trimming and J lost 1 base; unmatched junction nucleotides: 1. The germline gives CDR1 MDHEN, CDR2 SYDVKM. The full variable domain, with the rest looked up from reference TRBV28 and TRBJ2-2, is DVKVTQSSRYLVKRTGEKVFLECVQDMDHENMFWYRQDPGLGLRLIYFSYDVKMKEKGDIPEGYSVSREKKERFSLILESASTNQTSMYLCASSFGLAGNTGELFFGEGSRLTVL.

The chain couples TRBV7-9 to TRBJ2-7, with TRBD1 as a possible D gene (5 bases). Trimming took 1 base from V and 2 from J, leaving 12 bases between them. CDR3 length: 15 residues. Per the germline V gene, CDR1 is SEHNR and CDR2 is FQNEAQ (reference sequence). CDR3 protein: CASSLGGLRPYEQYF. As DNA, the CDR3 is TGTGCCAGCAGCTTAGGGGGCCTCCGCCCCTACGAGCAGTACTTC.

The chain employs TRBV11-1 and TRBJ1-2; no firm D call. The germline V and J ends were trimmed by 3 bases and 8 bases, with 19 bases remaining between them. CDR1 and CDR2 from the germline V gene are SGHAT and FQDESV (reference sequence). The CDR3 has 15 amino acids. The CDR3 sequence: CASSFGEASPLGYTF. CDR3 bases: TGTGCCAGCAGCTTTGGAGAGGCGTCGCCTCTCGGCTACACCTTC.

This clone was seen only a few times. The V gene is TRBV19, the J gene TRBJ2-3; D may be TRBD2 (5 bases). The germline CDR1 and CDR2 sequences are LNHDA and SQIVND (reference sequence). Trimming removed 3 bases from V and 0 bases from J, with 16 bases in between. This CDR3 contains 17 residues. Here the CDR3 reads CASSIGSGGYSTDTQYF. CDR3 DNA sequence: TGTGCCAGTAGTATTGGGAGCGGCGGGTATAGCACAGATACGCAGTATTTT.

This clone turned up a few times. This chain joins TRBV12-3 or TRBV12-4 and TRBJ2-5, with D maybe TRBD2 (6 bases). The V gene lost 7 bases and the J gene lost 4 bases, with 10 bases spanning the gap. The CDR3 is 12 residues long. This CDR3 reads CASMRAGETQYF. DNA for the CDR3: TGTGCCAGCATGAGAGCGGGAGAGACCCAGTACTTC.

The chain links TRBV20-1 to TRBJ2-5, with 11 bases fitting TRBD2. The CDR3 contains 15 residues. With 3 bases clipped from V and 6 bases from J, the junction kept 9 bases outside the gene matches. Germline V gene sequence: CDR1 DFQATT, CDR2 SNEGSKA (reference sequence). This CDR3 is CSASRLAGGGKTQYF. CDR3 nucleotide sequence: TGCAGTGCTAGTAGGCTAGCGGGAGGCGGAAAGACCCAGTACTTC.

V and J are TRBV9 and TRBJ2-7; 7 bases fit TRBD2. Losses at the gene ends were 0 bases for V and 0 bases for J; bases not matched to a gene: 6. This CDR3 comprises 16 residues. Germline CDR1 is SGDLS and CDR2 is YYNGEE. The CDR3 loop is CASSVGGGVTSYEQYF. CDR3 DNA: TGTGCCAGCAGCGTAGGGGGAGGGGTCACCTCCTACGAGCAGTACTTC.

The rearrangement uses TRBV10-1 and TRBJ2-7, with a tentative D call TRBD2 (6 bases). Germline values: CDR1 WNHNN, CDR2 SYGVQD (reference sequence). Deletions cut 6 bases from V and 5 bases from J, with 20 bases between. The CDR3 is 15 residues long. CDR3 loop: CASSPAGTYSDEQYF. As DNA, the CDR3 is TGCGCCAGCAGCCCTGCCGGGACTTATTCCGACGAGCAGTACTTC.

For the CDR3, the DNA is TGTGCCATCAGTGAGTCGGTACTAGCGGGAGACAATGAGCAGTTCTTC. Its protein product is CAISESVLAGDNEQFF. The genes are TRBV10-3 and TRBJ2-1; 11 positions match TRBD2. Germline-derived CDR1 and CDR2 are ENHRY and SYGVKD. This CDR3 contains 16 residues. V lost 0 bases and J lost 5; bases outside the gene matches: 3.

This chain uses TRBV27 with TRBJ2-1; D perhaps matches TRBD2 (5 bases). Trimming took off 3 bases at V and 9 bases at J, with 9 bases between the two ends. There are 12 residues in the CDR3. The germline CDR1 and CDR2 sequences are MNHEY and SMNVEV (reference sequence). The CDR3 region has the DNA TGTGCCAGCAGTTTTCTCCGGGGTGAGCAGTTCTTC. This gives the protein CASSFLRGEQFF.

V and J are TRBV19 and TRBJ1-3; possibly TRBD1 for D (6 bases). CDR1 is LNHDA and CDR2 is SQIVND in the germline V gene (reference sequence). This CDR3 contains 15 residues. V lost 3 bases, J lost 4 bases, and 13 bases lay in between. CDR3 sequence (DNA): TGTGCCAGTAGTATCATTACGACAGGAGGAAACACCATATATTTT. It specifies CASSIITTGGNTIYF. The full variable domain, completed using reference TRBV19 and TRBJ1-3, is DGGITQSPKYLFRKEGQNVTLSCEQNLNHDAMYWYRQDPGQGLRLIYYSQIVNDFQKGDIAEGYSVSREKKESFPLTVTSAQKNPTAFYLCASSIITTGGNTIYFGEGSWLTVV.

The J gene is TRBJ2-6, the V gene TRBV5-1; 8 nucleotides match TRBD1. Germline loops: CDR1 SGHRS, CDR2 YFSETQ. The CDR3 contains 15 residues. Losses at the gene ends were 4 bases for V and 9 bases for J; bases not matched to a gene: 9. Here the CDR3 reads CASSGGQDIGNVLTF. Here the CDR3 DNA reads TGCGCCAGCAGCGGGGGACAGGATATCGGCAACGTCCTGACTTTC.

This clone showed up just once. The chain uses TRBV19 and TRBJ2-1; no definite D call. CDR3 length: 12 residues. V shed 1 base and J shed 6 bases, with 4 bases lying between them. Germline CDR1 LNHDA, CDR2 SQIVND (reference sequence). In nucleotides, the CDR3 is TGTGCCAGTAGTATAGCCCTCAATGAGCAGTTCTTC. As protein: CASSIALNEQFF.

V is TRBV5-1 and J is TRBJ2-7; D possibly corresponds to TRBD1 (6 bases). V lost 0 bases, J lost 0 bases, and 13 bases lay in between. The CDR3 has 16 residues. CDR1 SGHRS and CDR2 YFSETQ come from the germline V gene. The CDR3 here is CASSLAQGISSYEQYF. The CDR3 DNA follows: TGCGCCAGCAGCTTGGCGCAGGGGATCAGCTCCTACGAGCAGTACTTC.